This T cell receptor (beta chain) stems from a study of blood T cell repertoires in COVID-19. Study-level background: T cells, B-cell-depleted T cells, or PBMCs supplied cDNA or gDNA.

In the source study's methods: From reference gene primer amplification, estimates of nucleated cell counts were derived. TCRdb's table, derived via immunoSEQ multiplex PCR, lists solely in-frame clones and lacks some. V and J calls and clone size are given by that table; D and trimming were obtained from the DNA. The repertoire holds about 130,000 clones, roughly nine tenths seen once, with about 4.6% in the top ten. The V gene lost 6 bases and the J gene lost 2 bases, with 9 bases spanning the gap. CDR1 is WSHSY and CDR2 is SAAADI in the germline V gene. The CDR3 spans 13 residues. The sequence derives from a man in his fifties or sixties with COVID-19, enrolled during active disease. Input material: peripheral blood. The chain uses TRBV10-2 and TRBJ2-3; D is ambiguous. CDR3 region: CASRATVTDTQYF. The CDR3 region has the DNA TGCGCCAGCAGGGCAACCGTCACAGATACGCAGTATTTT.